The 8 T cell receptor beta chains below come from one sample, sequenced in a study of cytomegalovirus exposure and HLA in healthy donors. The PCR was carried out with 60 Vbeta primers and 13 Jbeta primers. Here immunoSEQ multiplex PCR was the method, and the copy in TCRdb shows in-frame clones only, minus some. The table lists roughly 150,000 clones, about 80% of them singletons. The sample taken for sequencing was PBMCs. Source of these receptors: a woman aged 40 to 50 in good health and CMV-seronegative.

This chain links TRBV5-4 with TRBJ2-5, with a tentative D call TRBD1 (6 bases). V was cut by 0 bases and J by 5 bases, with 11 bases left in between. The CDR3 totals 14 residues. Germline CDR1 reads SGHNT; CDR2 reads YYREEE (reference sequence). CDR3 nucleotide sequence: TGTGCCAGCAGCTTGGATGTGGGGGCGGAGACCCAGTACTTC. Translation: CASSLDVGAETQYF. The whole variable domain, remainder taken from reference TRBV5-4 and TRBJ2-5, is ETGVTQSPTHLIKTRGQQVTLRCSSQSGHNTVSWYQQALGQGPQFIFQYYREEENGRGNFPPRFSGLQFPNYSSELNVNALELDDSALYLCASSLDVGAETQYFGPGTRLLVL.

The V call is TRBV28, the J call TRBJ1-2; D is unclear. CDR1 MDHEN and CDR2 SYDVKM come from the germline V gene. This CDR3 contains 15 residues. Trimming took off 1 base at V and 8 bases at J, with 17 bases between the two ends. The DNA for the CDR3 is TGTGCCAGCAGTTTATCAGCAGGTTCAATCTCGGGCTACACCTTC. Translation gives CASSLSAGSISGYTF.

The V gene is TRBV28, the J gene TRBJ2-2, with TRBD1 matching over 8 bases. Per germline, CDR1 MDHEN and CDR2 SYDVKM. There are 13 residues in the CDR3. The trim removed 8 bases at V and 6 bases at J, leaving 5 bases unmatched. The CDR3 DNA reads as TGTGCCAGCCAGACAGGGGACGCCGGGGAGCTGTTTTTT. Residues: CASQTGDAGELFF.

As DNA, the CDR3 is TGTGCCAGCAAGCACGGGACAGGTGTCCACAATGAGCAGTTCTTC. It codes for CASKHGTGVHNEQFF. The chain couples TRBV6-5 to TRBJ2-1; 8 bases match TRBD1. The V segment lost 7 bases and the J segment 5 bases; nucleotides outside the gene matches: 10. Germline V CDR1 and CDR2: MNHEY, SVGAGI. This CDR3 is 15 amino acids long.

V and J are TRBV6-5 and TRBJ1-1; the D is unclear. CDR1 is MNHEY, CDR2 SVGAGI, per germline. Trimming pared 4 bases from V and 5 bases from J, leaving 11 bases between. This CDR3 has 13 residues. The CDR3 DNA sequence: TGTGCCAGCAGTTCCCCCCCCTATACTGAAGCTTTCTTT. Residues: CASSSPPYTEAFF.

The J gene is TRBJ1-1, the V gene TRBV18, with TRBD1 matching over 8 bases. The length of the CDR3 is 17 residues. Germline CDR1 and CDR2: KGHSH and LQKENI. V was clipped by 0 bases and J by 1 base; unmatched bases: 7. The CDR3 DNA follows: TGTGCCAGCTCACCACCGGGGTCTGGGACAGGGAACACTGAAGCTTTCTTT. This codes for CASSPPGSGTGNTEAFF.

J is TRBJ2-7 and V is TRBV4-3, with TRBD2 identical over 9 bases. Unmatched junction bases numbered 8, after V lost 0 bases and J lost 2 bases. Germline CDR1 and CDR2: LGHNA and YSLEER. CDR3 length: 17 amino acids. The CDR3 nucleotides read TGCGCCAGCAGCCAAGAAAGAGAGCGGGAGGCTCCCTACGAGCAGTACTTC. Protein: CASSQEREREAPYEQYF.

This clone was seen once. This chain joins TRBV7-2 and TRBJ1-5, with 9 bases lining up with TRBD1. Germline V lookup: CDR1 SGHTA, CDR2 FQGNSA. CDR3 length: 14 residues. The junction had 3 bases not matched to a gene; V was cut back by 2 bases and J by 7 bases. The CDR3, as DNA: TGTGCCAGCAGCTTATGGACAGGGGACCAGCCCCAGCATTTT. This sequence encodes CASSLWTGDQPQHF.